This T cell receptor beta chain was recovered during a study of blood T cell repertoires in COVID-19. At the level of the study: Material from acute and convalescent COVID-19 was sourced from the United States, Italy and Spain.

Germline V gene sequence: CDR1 KGHSH, CDR2 LQKENI. The CDR3 has 15 residues. With 8 bases clipped from V and 0 bases from J, the junction kept 6 bases outside the gene matches. TCRdb's copy holds only in-frame clones and misses some; the assay was immunoSEQ multiplex PCR. The repertoire holds tens of thousands of clones, with over 90% as singletons. The chain links TRBV18 to TRBJ2-2; 7 bases are a match to TRBD1. Specimen: peripheral blood. The TCR was taken from a human donor in a cohort sampled during active COVID-19. The CDR3 nucleotides are TGTGCCAGCGGACCCGACAGGGCGAACACCGGGGAGCTGTTTTTT. The encoded protein is CASGPDRANTGELFF.